This TCR beta chain was captured in a study of glioma-infiltrating T cells. On this clonotype itself: Its matching antigen is unknown.

The iRepertoire nested amplicon-rescue multiplex PCR amplified TCR alpha and beta CDR3s from RNA. TCRdb re-analysed the multiplex PCR reads in MiXCR, keeping a single row per CDR3 protein. The sample includes about 190,000 distinct CDR3 sequences, roughly 32% of them seen just once. General study findings and limits: Gliomas, especially low-grade, showed above-expected tissue-blood divergence; non-neoplastic patients showed below.

J was trimmed by 2 bases and V by 3 bases; bases with no gene match: 12. The CDR3 has 16 residues. Germline assignment: CDR1 DFQATT and CDR2 SNEGSKA (reference sequence). The chain has TRBV20-1 and TRBJ2-7, with 8 bases aligning to TRBD2. This TCR was sampled from a human donor with low-grade glioma or glioblastoma, undergoing nonglioma brain surgery, or in good health (not recorded which). The sequenced sample consisted of glioma tissue, nonneoplastic brain tissue, or PBMCs (not recorded which). CDR3 region: CSASRLTGGPAYEQYF. CDR3 sequence (DNA): TGCAGTGCTAGTAGGCTAACGGGAGGGCCTGCCTACGAGCAGTACTTC.